This T cell receptor beta chain is drawn from a study of shared clonotypes between healthy human individuals. The method was immunoSEQ multiplex PCR; TCRdb's version includes in-frame clones alone and lacks a portion of them. Altogether fewer than 200,000 clones are present, 90% to 95% being singletons, with the ten largest covering about 0.07%. Losses at the gene ends were 8 bases for V and 9 bases for J; bases not matched to a gene: 12. The CDR3 is 13 amino acids. Germline V gene data show CDR1 as MDHEN and CDR2 as SYDVKM. The clonotype was recovered from a woman in her twenties or thirties in good health. Input material: naive CD4+ T cells sorted from blood. The subset here: CD45RA+ positively selected. This sequence joins TRBV28 and TRBJ2-7; TRBD2 aligns across 8 bases. The CDR3 DNA follows: TGTGCCAGCGGCGGGGGGCGACTTTTACCGCAGTACTTC. As protein: CASGGGRLLPQYF.